The present TCR beta chain was sequenced within a study of T cells after yellow fever vaccination. Study-level points and caveats: The booster response re-showed most primary clones: approximately 97% CD4, around 87% CD8.

TCRdb re-called the 5' RACE reads with MiXCR, one entry per CDR3 protein. The sample lists 400,000 or so distinct CDR3 sequences; 9.5% to 13% were seen once. Worth noting for this clonotype: As yet, its antigen is unknown.

There are 15 residues in the CDR3. The V and J ends lost 8 bases and 4 bases, in that order; junction bases with no gene match: 10. Germline loops: CDR1 MNHNS, CDR2 SASEGT. The sample here was PBMCs, taken on the day of the first yellow fever vaccination. The chain combines TRBV6-1 with TRBJ2-2; 7 bases map to TRBD1. This clonotype was obtained from a man between 18 and 29 years old who received the YFV17D yellow fever vaccine. Here the CDR3 DNA reads TGTGCCAGCGGTAGGACAGGAGGACCCACCGGGGAGCTGTTTTTT. Its translation: CASGRTGGPTGELFF.